This T cell receptor (beta chain) was captured in a study of blood T cell repertoires in COVID-19. Background on the study: The United States, Italy and Spain were the sources of the acute and convalescent COVID-19 samples. Nucleic acid was either cDNA or gDNA, and it came from T cells, B-cell-depleted T cells, or PBMCs.

Per the original methods: For nucleated cells, counts were estimated from reference gene primer amplification. Only in-frame clones appear in the TCRdb table, and some are missing; sequencing was by immunoSEQ multiplex PCR. V, J and clone size are taken as reported in that table, and D and trimming were inferred from the DNA itself. The repertoire holds 150,000 to 200,000 clones, with approximately 78% as singletons. With 5 bases clipped from V and 6 bases from J, the junction kept 12 bases outside the gene matches. Germline V gene data show CDR1 as MNHEY and CDR2 as SVGAGI. This CDR3 has 15 amino acids.

V gene TRBV6-5 combines with J gene TRBJ1-2, with 7 bases fitting TRBD1. This clonotype was sampled from a human donor in a cohort sampled during active COVID-19. Specimen: peripheral blood. CDR3 nucleotide sequence: TGTGCCAGCAGTCTCACCCTCACAGGGGCCGATGGCTACACCTTC. The encoded protein is CASSLTLTGADGYTF.